This entry lists 29 T cell receptor beta chains sequenced from one sample in a study of T cell responses to AZD1222 COVID-19 vaccine. Using immunoSEQ multiplex PCR, the repertoire was profiled, and TCRdb retains in-frame clones only, with some absent. The sample shows 55,000 to 80,000 clones, 76% of them seen only once. Sequences were derived from peripheral blood, sampled on day 0 of AZD1222 vaccination. The receptors come from an adult in good health.

The genes are TRBV5-1 and TRBJ1-1; 8 bases fit TRBD1. CDR3 size: 14 residues. V was clipped by 4 bases and J by 4 bases; unmatched bases: 6. Germline V gene data show CDR1 as SGHRS and CDR2 as YFSETQ. The DNA for the CDR3 is TGCGCCAGCAGCCCCGGACAGGGCAGCACTGAAGCTTTCTTT. It yields the protein CASSPGQGSTEAFF.

This clone has just a few counts. This sample includes further DNA sequences coding for the same CDR3. J is TRBJ2-7 and V is TRBV20-1, with D uncertain. Germline CDR1 and CDR2: DFQATT and SNEGSKA (reference sequence). CDR3 length: 11 amino acids. The V and J ends lost 0 bases and 2 bases respectively, with 2 bases between them. DNA of the CDR3: TGCAGTGCTAGAGACGCCTACGAGCAGTACTTC. Translating gives CSARDAYEQYF.

The chain links TRBV3-1 (or the pseudogene TRBV3-2) to TRBJ2-7; a possible D gene is TRBD1 (6 bases). This CDR3 is 13 amino acids long. Germline CDR1 and CDR2: LGHDT and YNNKEL (reference sequence). The V end was cut by 0 bases, the J end by 4 bases, with 7 bases between. This CDR3 is CASSQDDRYEQYF. In nucleotides, the CDR3 is TGTGCCAGCAGCCAAGACGACAGGTACGAGCAGTACTTC.

V usage is TRBV28 and J usage is TRBJ2-3, with D hard to call. This CDR3 region has 13 residues. CDR1 is MDHEN, CDR2 SYDVKM, per germline. Trimming took 2 bases from V and 4 from J, leaving 7 bases between them. CDR3 in DNA: TGTGCCAGCAGTTTACTAGTTTCAGATACGCAGTATTTT. This encodes CASSLLVSDTQYF. The entire variable domain, with the rest obtained from reference TRBV28 and TRBJ2-3, is as follows: DVKVTQSSRYLVKRTGEKVFLECVQDMDHENMFWYRQDPGLGLRLIYFSYDVKMKEKGDIPEGYSVSREKKERFSLILESASTNQTSMYLCASSLLVSDTQYFGPGTRLTVL.

CDR3 region: CASSPLGGMRETQYF. CDR3 nucleotides: TGTGCCAGCTCACCGTTGGGGGGAATGCGCGAGACCCAGTACTTC. The V and J genes are TRBV18 and TRBJ2-5; D may be TRBD2 (6 bases). V shed 3 bases and J shed 5 bases, with 16 bases lying between them. CDR1 and CDR2 (germline): KGHSH, LQKENI. The CDR3 totals 15 residues.

There are a few counts of this clone. The chain uses TRBV5-4 and TRBJ1-2; perhaps TRBD1 as D (5 bases). The CDR3 spans 16 residues. V was trimmed by 0 bases and J by 4 bases, leaving 16 bases between them. From germline, CDR1 is SGHNT and CDR2 YYREEE (reference sequence). DNA for the CDR3: TGTGCCAGCAGCTTGGGGCAGGGCCACGCGAGCTATGGCTACACCTTC. Translating gives CASSLGQGHASYGYTF.

V and J are TRBV13 and TRBJ1-6, with 7 bases matching TRBD1. V shed 5 bases, J shed 7 bases, and the junction held 5 bases outside the gene matches. Germline CDR1 is PRHDT and CDR2 is FYEKMQ (reference sequence). This CDR3 is built from 14 residues. DNA for the CDR3: TGTGCCAGCAGCCAAACAGGGGAGAATTCACCCCTCCACTTT. This encodes CASSQTGENSPLHF. Full variable domain (remainder filled in from reference TRBV13 and TRBJ1-6): AAGVIQSPRHLIKEKRETATLKCYPIPRHDTVYWYQQGPGQDPQFLISFYEKMQSDKGSIPDRFSAQQFSDYHSELNMSSLELGDSALYFCASSQTGENSPLHFGNGTRLTVT.

This chain links TRBV5-5 with TRBJ1-1; possible D gene TRBD1, 6 bases. Trimming stripped 1 base from V and 6 bases from J, with 10 bases between. Germline CDR1 reads SGHKS; CDR2 reads YYEKEE (reference sequence). CDR3 length: 13 amino acids. The CDR3 DNA sequence: TGTGCCAGCAGCTTGAGAGAGGGGGCTGAAGCTTTCTTT. Its protein product is CASSLREGAEAFF.

This chain connects TRBV29-1 to TRBJ2-7; 10 bases map to TRBD1. CDR1 SQVTM and CDR2 ANQGSEA come from the germline V gene. The CDR3 covers 14 residues. V gave up 1 base and J gave up 6 bases; unmatched junction bases: 6. For the CDR3, the DNA is TGCAGCGTTGAAGTAAGAGGGACAGGGGCCGAGCAGTACTTC. Encoded protein: CSVEVRGTGAEQYF.

The rearrangement links TRBV19 to TRBJ2-3; D not certain. V was clipped by 4 bases and J by 6 bases, with 14 bases between them. Germline-derived CDR1 and CDR2 are LNHDA and SQIVND (reference sequence). The CDR3 has 14 residues. This CDR3 reads CASSTAGSRDTQYF. CDR3 DNA sequence: TGTGCCAGTAGTACCGCCGGGTCGAGGGATACGCAGTATTTT.

The CDR3 nucleotides read TGTGCCAGCAGCCTCTTCAACAGGGTGAGCAATCAGCCCCAGCATTTT. Its protein product is CASSLFNRVSNQPQHF. The chain has TRBV7-2 and TRBJ1-5; D is perhaps TRBD1 (6 bases). Germline CDR1 is SGHTA and CDR2 is FQGNSA. V lost 5 bases to trimming and J lost 1 base, with 15 bases between them. This CDR3 is 16 amino acids long.

The chain has TRBV7-3 and TRBJ2-3, with a weak D call TRBD2 (6 bases). Looked up from germline, CDR1 is SGHTA and CDR2 is FQGTGA. V lost 2 bases and J lost 6, with 21 bases in between. The CDR3 has 17 amino acids. The CDR3 here is CASSLRGPGVLSDTQYF. The CDR3 nucleotides are TGTGCCAGCAGCTTACGGGGCCCGGGGGTCCTATCGGATACGCAGTATTTT. The full variable domain, in which reference TRBV7-3 and TRBJ2-3 provide the parts outside the CDR3, is GAGVSQTPSNKVTEKGKYVELRCDPISGHTALYWYRQSLGQGPEFLIYFQGTGAADDSGLPNDRFFAVRPEGSVSTLKIQRTERGDSAVYLCASSLRGPGVLSDTQYFGPGTRLTVL.

The table lists this clone with a few counts. The chain joins TRBV9 to TRBJ1-5; D is possibly TRBD1 (5 bases). CDR1 is SGDLS, CDR2 YYNGEE, per germline. Trimming stripped 3 bases from V and 5 bases from J, with 12 bases between. The length of the CDR3 is 14 residues. As DNA, the CDR3 is TGTGCCAGCAGCGAGTCCGGGACTCATCAGCCCCAGCATTTT. Translation: CASSESGTHQPQHF.

The chain has TRBV6-5 and TRBJ2-5, with D tentatively TRBD1 (7 bases). V was clipped by 2 bases and J by 4 bases, with 11 bases between them. This CDR3 region has 14 residues. In germline, CDR1 is MNHEY, CDR2 SVGAGI. For the CDR3, the DNA is TGTGCCAGCAGTTACCAGGGGGGCCCAGAGACCCAGTACTTC. Translation gives CASSYQGGPETQYF.

This chain links TRBV18 with TRBJ2-2; no reliable D call. V lost 5 bases and J lost 5, with 9 bases in between. In germline, CDR1 is KGHSH, CDR2 LQKENI. There are 13 residues in the CDR3. In DNA form, the CDR3 reads TGTGCCAGCTCAAGCTCTAGGACCGGGGAGCTGTTTTTT. Protein product: CASSSSRTGELFF.

The chain recombines TRBV6-1 with TRBJ1-6; D unresolved. In germline, CDR1 is MNHNS, CDR2 SASEGT. Between the trimmed V and J ends, which lost 1 base and 0 bases, there was a span of 16 bases. The CDR3 has 19 amino acids. The CDR3 protein is CASSEEPGAVSSYNSPLHF. In DNA, the CDR3 is TGTGCCAGCAGTGAAGAGCCTGGCGCAGTGAGCTCCTATAATTCACCCCTCCACTTT.

This clone was seen more than once but under ten times. The J gene is TRBJ2-3, the V gene TRBV9, with D hard to call. The germline CDR1 and CDR2 sequences are SGDLS and YYNGEE. Trimming pared 3 bases from V and 6 bases from J, leaving 11 bases between. CDR3 length: 13 residues. CDR3 amino acids: CASSASVRDTQYF. CDR3 DNA: TGTGCCAGCAGCGCCAGCGTTCGGGATACGCAGTATTTT. The full variable domain, completed using reference TRBV9 and TRBJ2-3, is DSGVTQTPKHLITATGQRVTLRCSPRSGDLSVYWYQQSLDQGLQFLIQYYNGEERAKGNILERFSAQQFPDLHSELNLSSLELGDSALYFCASSASVRDTQYFGPGTRLTVL.

The CDR3 DNA is TGCGCCAGCAGCTTGGGGGACTACGAGCAGTACTTC. This gives the protein CASSLGDYEQYF. V and J are TRBV5-1 and TRBJ2-7; D is ambiguous. The ends were cut back, 0 bases at V and 3 bases at J, with 4 bases in the middle. In germline, CDR1 is SGHRS, CDR2 YFSETQ. CDR3 length: 12 amino acids.

The V gene is TRBV5-1, the J gene TRBJ2-5; no definite D call. Trimming cost V 0 bases and J 1 base, with 4 bases left between them. Per the germline V gene, CDR1 is SGHRS and CDR2 is YFSETQ. The CDR3 is 13 residues long. The CDR3 region is CASSLGGQETQYF. In DNA form, the CDR3 reads TGCGCCAGCAGCTTGGGGGGCCAAGAGACCCAGTACTTC. Filled out from reference TRBV5-1 and TRBJ2-5, the complete variable domain reads KAGVTQTPRYLIKTRGQQVTLSCSPISGHRSVSWYQQTPGQGLQFLFEYFSETQRNKGNFPGRFSGRQFSNSRSEMNVSTLELGDSALYLCASSLGGQETQYFGPGTRLLVL.

The rearrangement uses TRBV5-8 and TRBJ2-3; D uncertain. V dropped 0 bases and J dropped 0 bases, with 2 bases sitting between them. The CDR3 is 13 amino acids. The germline V gene has CDR1 SGHTS and CDR2 YDEGEE. The CDR3 DNA follows: TGTGCCAGCAGCTTGGGGAGCACAGATACGCAGTATTTT. Protein sequence: CASSLGSTDTQYF.

The gene calls are TRBV24-1 and TRBJ1-4, with 9 nucleotides matching TRBD1. Germline values: CDR1 KGHDR, CDR2 SFDVKD. This CDR3 comprises 15 residues. V dropped 4 bases and J dropped 7; count of bases not matched to a gene: 6. CDR3 in amino acids: CATSEAGTGFEKLFF. The CDR3 bases are TGTGCCACCAGTGAAGCCGGGACAGGGTTTGAAAAACTGTTTTTT.

The chain carries TRBV2 and TRBJ1-2; 7 bases agree with TRBD1. The CDR3 covers 15 residues. Germline V gene data show CDR1 as SNHLY and CDR2 as FYNNEI. V lost 5 bases, J lost 7 bases, and 13 bases stayed unmatched. This chain's CDR3 is CASSPYGYRGGGYTF. The CDR3 DNA reads TGTGCCAGCAGTCCGTACGGATACAGGGGTGGTGGCTACACCTTC. The variable domain in full, completed from reference TRBV2 and TRBJ1-2, reads EPEVTQTPSHQVTQMGQEVILRCVPISNHLYFYWYRQILGQKVEFLVSFYNNEISEKSEIFDDQFSVERPDGSNFTLKIRSTKLEDSAMYFCASSPYGYRGGGYTFGSGTRLTVV.

The V and J genes are TRBV6-2 or TRBV6-3 and TRBJ1-1, with D possibly matching TRBD1 (6 bases). Trimming took off 6 bases at V and 6 bases at J, with 11 bases between the two ends. The germline CDR1 and CDR2 sequences are MNHEY and SVGEGT. The CDR3 extends over 12 amino acids. The CDR3 protein is CASSFTGSEAFF. CDR3 bases: TGTGCCAGCAGCTTTACAGGGTCTGAAGCTTTCTTT.

The chain has TRBV6-5 and TRBJ2-7; TRBD1 agrees at 8 bases. Germline V lookup: CDR1 MNHEY, CDR2 SVGAGI. V dropped 2 bases and J dropped 7; count of bases not matched to a gene: 7. CDR3 length: 14 residues. For the CDR3, the DNA is TGTGCCAGCAGTTACCTGCCAGGGGGCGAAGAGCAGTACTTC. This translates into CASSYLPGGEEQYF.

The chain joins TRBV18 to TRBJ2-1; no clear D gene. CDR3 length: 13 residues. Germline V gene lookup returns CDR1 KGHSH and CDR2 LQKENI. V lost 10 bases, J lost 6 bases, and 16 bases lay in between. The CDR3 region is CATSPDRGNEQFF. The CDR3 bases are TGTGCCACCTCCCCAGATAGAGGCAATGAGCAGTTCTTC.

The chain's CDR3 is CASSVGQGASEQFF. CDR3 nucleotide sequence: TGTGCCAGCAGCGTCGGACAGGGGGCGAGTGAGCAGTTCTTC. This chain joins TRBV9 and TRBJ2-1; 11 bases are shared with TRBD1. CDR1 is SGDLS and CDR2 is YYNGEE in the germline V gene. With V trimmed by 2 bases and J by 9 bases, 4 bases remained unmatched. CDR3 size: 14 residues.

The chain carries TRBV20-1 and TRBJ2-2; D remains unclear. Germline V gene data show CDR1 as DFQATT and CDR2 as SNEGSKA (reference sequence). This CDR3 has 11 amino acids. The V end lost 3 bases, the J end lost 5 bases, and 4 bases lay between the germline ends. The CDR3: CSASQTGELFF. Here the CDR3 DNA reads TGCAGTGCTAGCCAAACCGGGGAGCTGTTTTTT.

This chain connects TRBV6-5 to TRBJ1-2; D gene unclear. The CDR3 consists of 14 residues. V shed 2 bases and J shed 4 bases, with 11 bases lying between them. Germline assignment: CDR1 MNHEY and CDR2 SVGAGI. The CDR3 sequence: CASSYARETYGYTF. The DNA of the CDR3 is TGTGCCAGCAGTTACGCCAGAGAAACCTATGGCTACACCTTC.

A few counts support this clone. The V and J genes are TRBV6-4 and TRBJ1-5; no firm D call. Germline-derived CDR1 and CDR2 are MRHNA and SNTAGT. Trimming took 3 bases from V and 3 from J, leaving 6 bases between them. The CDR3 runs 13 residues. In DNA form, the CDR3 reads TGTGCCAGCAGTGAGGCAGTCAATCAGCCCCAGCATTTT. Residues: CASSEAVNQPQHF.